A selection of T cell receptor beta chains follows, all from one sample in a study of blood T cell repertoires in COVID-19. The data were produced by immunoSEQ multiplex PCR, yet TCRdb's version contains in-frame clones alone and is incomplete. The sample includes 300,000 to 350,000 clones, around 90% of them seen just once. Sequencing was carried out using PBMCs or T cells enriched from blood (not recorded which). The receptor source for this set is a woman between 18 and 29 years old with acute COVID-19. CDR3s leave out the opening cysteine and the closing phenylalanine or tryptophan.

TRBV29-1,TRBJ1-1,SVGTGWDTEAF
TRBV11-2,TRBJ2-2,ASSGATGELF
TRBV28,TRBJ2-2,ASGTANTGELF
TRBV2,TRBJ2-4,ASSETPLAKNIQY
TRBV7-3,TRBJ2-6,ASSLTAGANVLT
TRBV24-1,TRBJ2-1,ATRAAGTSGYNEQF
TRBV15,TRBJ1-1,ATSRDSGQGAFQAF
TRBV28,TRBJ1-6,ASSLMRQTYNSPLH
TRBV27,TRBJ1-2,ASSLKGQGERGYT
TRBV7-9,TRBJ2-6,ASSSTWATGANVLT
TRBV28,TRBJ1-4,ASRHRDSLNEKLF
TRBV5-1,TRBJ1-5,ASRPNPDRHTQPQH
TRBV11-3,TRBJ1-1,ASSSDRLNTEAF
TRBV5-1,TRBJ2-7,ASSLWTTSGFSSYEQY
TRBV5-4,TRBJ1-3,ASSPSQGSSGNTIY
TRBV6-5,TRBJ2-1,ASSWGQGAYNEQF
TRBV19,TRBJ1-4,ASQTGHKNEKLF
TRBV3-1/TRBV3-2,TRBJ2-7,ASSQDQMTYEQY
TRBV6-5,TRBJ2-1,ASSSGLLDEQF
TRBV12-5,TRBJ2-5,ASGAGTLDETQY
TRBV9,TRBJ2-3,ASSVSSTDTQY
TRBV2,TRBJ1-6,ASSVQGNNSPLH
TRBV11-3,TRBJ2-7,ASSLRDRGSKEQY
TRBV28,TRBJ1-2,ASSLGQGYGYT
TRBV7-6,TRBJ1-4,ASSQDSSTNEKLF
TRBV28,TRBJ2-7,ASRKTGTSGYEQY
TRBV7-8,TRBJ2-7,ASSRTSGRSEQY
TRBV19,TRBJ2-7,ASSVAAGSSYEQY
TRBV12-3/TRBV12-4,TRBJ1-2,ASSFGFGGGYT
TRBV28,TRBJ1-5,ATNRGQGNQPQH
TRBV10-3,TRBJ2-2,AISDPRYTGELF
TRBV5-1,TRBJ2-3,ASSLTTSRVDTQY
TRBV3-1/TRBV3-2,TRBJ2-7,ASSPLAGQVPHEQY
TRBV28,TRBJ2-3,ASTFLGTDTQY
TRBV19,TRBJ1-5,ASSIGRQGASQPQH
TRBV3-1/TRBV3-2,TRBJ2-1,ASSPPGRAFDEQF
TRBV5-1,TRBJ2-7,ASSPRGTGTHEQY
TRBV27,TRBJ2-7,ASSAPGGLVYEQY
TRBV9,TRBJ1-5,ASSSGGEVRQPQH
TRBV18,TRBJ2-3,ASSPSGDTQY
TRBV10-1,TRBJ1-5,ASSESSRPGVSQH
TRBV9,TRBJ2-3,ASSDPGLAGQLSYTQY
TRBV10-3,TRBJ1-4,AISERGTVEKLF
TRBV15,TRBJ2-7,ATSRVTGGLEQY
TRBV9,TRBJ1-4,ASSAGQTSTNEKLF
TRBV7-9,TRBJ1-2,ASSALGANYGYT
TRBV19,TRBJ1-2,ASSSPGQGARKNGYT
TRBV28,TRBJ2-1,ASSSTSGVVYEQF